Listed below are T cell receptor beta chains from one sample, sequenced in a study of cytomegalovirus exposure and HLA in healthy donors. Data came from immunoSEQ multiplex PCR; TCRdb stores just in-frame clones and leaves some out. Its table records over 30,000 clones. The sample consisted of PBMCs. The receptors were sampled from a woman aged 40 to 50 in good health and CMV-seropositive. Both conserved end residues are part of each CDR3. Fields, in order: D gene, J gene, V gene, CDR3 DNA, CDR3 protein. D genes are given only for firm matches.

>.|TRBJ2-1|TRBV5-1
TGCGCCAGCAGCCCCGAAAATGACTACGAGGAGCAGTTCTTC
CASSPENDYEEQFF
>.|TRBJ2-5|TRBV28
TGTGCCAGCAGTTCCTTCACAGATAAAGAGACCCAGTACTTC
CASSSFTDKETQYF
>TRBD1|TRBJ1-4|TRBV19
TGTGCCAGTAGTACCCGGGATTGGGGGAAGACAGGGGGTGAAAAACTGTTTTTT
CASSTRDWGKTGGEKLFF
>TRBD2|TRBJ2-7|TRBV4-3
TGCGCCAGCAGCCGTGGGAAAAGCGGGAGAAGGGCCTACGAGCAGTACTTC
CASSRGKSGRRAYEQYF
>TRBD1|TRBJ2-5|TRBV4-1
TGCGCCAGCACAGACGGCAGGGGGCTAGAGACCCAGTACTTC
CASTDGRGLETQYF
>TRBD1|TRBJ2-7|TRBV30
TGTGCCTGGAGTACTCCGGGACAGGGGGTGGACGAGCAGTACTTC
CAWSTPGQGVDEQYF
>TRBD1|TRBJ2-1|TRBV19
TGTGCCAGTAGTATAACAGGGGTCCCTCCCAATGAGCAGTTCTTC
CASSITGVPPNEQFF
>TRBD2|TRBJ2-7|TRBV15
TGTGCCACCAGCAGAGCGACTAGCGGGAGTTACGAGCAGTACTTC
CATSRATSGSYEQYF
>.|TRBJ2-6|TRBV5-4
TGTGCCAGCAGCTTGGCTCAGGGTTTCTCTGGGGCCAACGTCCTGACTTTC
CASSLAQGFSGANVLTF
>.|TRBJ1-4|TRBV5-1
TGCGCCAGCAGCTTTCAGGGTAGTGGTAATGAAAAACTGTTTTTT
CASSFQGSGNEKLFF
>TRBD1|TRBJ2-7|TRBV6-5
TGTGCCAGCCGAAGGGGACAGAGCTCCTACGAGCAGTACTTC
CASRRGQSSYEQYF
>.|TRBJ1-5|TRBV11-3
TGTGCCAGCAGCTTAGATCACCAGGCCTACAATCAGCCCCAGCATTTT
CASSLDHQAYNQPQHF
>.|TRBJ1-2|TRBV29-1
TGCAGCGTCGGGACTCCAAACTATGGCTACACCTTC
CSVGTPNYGYTF
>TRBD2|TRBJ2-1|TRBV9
TGTGCCAGCAGCGCTACCGTGGGCGGGAGCTCCTACAATGAGCAGTTCTTC
CASSATVGGSSYNEQFF
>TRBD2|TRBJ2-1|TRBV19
TGTGCCAGCGCCGCCGGGGGGGCGGGCCAACGAGAGCAGTTCTTC
CASAAGGAGQREQFF
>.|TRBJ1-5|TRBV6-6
TGTGCCAGCAGTTACTTGGGGGGGGATCAGCCCCAGCATTTT
CASSYLGGDQPQHF
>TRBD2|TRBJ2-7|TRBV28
TGTGCCAGCAGGAATAGCGGGAGTGTCCGCGAGCAGTACTTC
CASRNSGSVREQYF
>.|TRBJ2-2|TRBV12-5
TGTGCTAGTGGCCGGAGCCCCGGGGAGCTGTTTTTT
CASGRSPGELFF
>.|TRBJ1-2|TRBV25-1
TGTGCCAGCAGTGCCGGGACTGTTAACTATGGCTACACCTTC
CASSAGTVNYGYTF
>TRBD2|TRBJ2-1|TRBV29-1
TGCAGCGTTGCGAGCGGGGGCGGGAATGAGCAGTTCTTC
CSVASGGGNEQFF
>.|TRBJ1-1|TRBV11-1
TGTGCCAGCAGCTCCACTAGGGACACCTTGAACACTGAAGCTTTCTTT
CASSSTRDTLNTEAFF
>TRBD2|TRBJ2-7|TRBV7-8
TGTGCCAGCAGCTGGCGGACTAGCGGCTACGAGCAGTACTTC
CASSWRTSGYEQYF
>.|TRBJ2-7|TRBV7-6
TGTGCCAGCAGCTCCCGGGAAACGGGCACCTACGAGCAGTACTTC
CASSSRETGTYEQYF
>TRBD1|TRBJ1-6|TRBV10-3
TGTGCCATCAGCCTGGACAGGGAGAGATCACCCCTCCACTTT
CAISLDRERSPLHF
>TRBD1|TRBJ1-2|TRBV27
TGTGCCAGCAGCTCCACCGGGACAGGGAGCTATGGCTACACCTTC
CASSSTGTGSYGYTF
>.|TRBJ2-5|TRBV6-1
TGTGCCAGCACTCCCACTGCGGCCCAAGAGACCCAGTACTTC
CASTPTAAQETQYF
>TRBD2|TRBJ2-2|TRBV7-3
TGTGCCAGCAGCCGTACCCGGAGCGGGGGGTTGGGGGAGCTGTTTTTT
CASSRTRSGGLGELFF
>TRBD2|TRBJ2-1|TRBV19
TGTGCCACCAAGTCCGGTGGGGGGAGGGCTCCTTACAATGAGCAGTTCTTC
CATKSGGGRAPYNEQFF
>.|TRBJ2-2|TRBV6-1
TGTGCCAGCAGTGAAAACAGGGACACCGGGGAGCTGTTTTTT
CASSENRDTGELFF
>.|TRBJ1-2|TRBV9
TGTGCCAGCAGCGTACGGGAGAACTATGGCTACACCTTC
CASSVRENYGYTF
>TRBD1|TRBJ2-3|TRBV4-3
TGCGCCAGCAGCCAAGAGGGACAGGGGGTTTTGAGAGATACGCAGTATTTT
CASSQEGQGVLRDTQYF
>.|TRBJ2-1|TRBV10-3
TGTGCCATCAGAGGACGCCGGGAGAGGAACAATGAGCAGTTCTTC
CAIRGRRERNNEQFF
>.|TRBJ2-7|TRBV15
TGTGCCACCAGCAGAGATACAGGGTTCTGGGAGCAGTACTTC
CATSRDTGFWEQYF
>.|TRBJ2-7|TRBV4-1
TGCGCCAGCAGCCAATTGTCAGGCGCCTACGAGCAGTACTTC
CASSQLSGAYEQYF
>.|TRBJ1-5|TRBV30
TGTGCCTGGAGTGTACTCGATCAGCCCCAGCATTTT
CAWSVLDQPQHF
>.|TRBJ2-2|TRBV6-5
TGTGCCAGCAGTCCTACCCGGAGGACCGGGGAGCTGTTTTTT
CASSPTRRTGELFF
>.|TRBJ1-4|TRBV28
TGTGCCAGCAGTTTATCGGGACTTAATGAAAAACTGTTTTTT
CASSLSGLNEKLFF
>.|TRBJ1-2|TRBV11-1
TGTGCCAGCAGCTTAAGTGGGGGCAAGGATGGCTACACCTTC
CASSLSGGKDGYTF
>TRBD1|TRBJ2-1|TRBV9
TGTGCCAGCAGCGCCAGGGGGGAGCAGTTCTTC
CASSARGEQFF
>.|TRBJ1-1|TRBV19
TGTGCCAGTAGTATAGCCGGTGGTCGTGCTGAAGCTTTCTTT
CASSIAGGRAEAFF
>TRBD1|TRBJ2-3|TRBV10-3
TGTGCCATCAAGAAGGACAGGGAAGGAACAGATACGCAGTATTTT
CAIKKDREGTDTQYF
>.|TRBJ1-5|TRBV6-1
TGTGCCAGCAGCGTGGGACTCACTAGCAATCAGCCCCAGCATTTT
CASSVGLTSNQPQHF
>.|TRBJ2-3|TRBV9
TGTGCCAGCAGCGTAGGGACAGCACGCACAGATACGCAGTATTTT
CASSVGTARTDTQYF
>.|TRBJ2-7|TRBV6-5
TGTGCCAGCAGTTTTAACTTCCAGGGAGGTTTTGGCGAGCAGTACTTC
CASSFNFQGGFGEQYF
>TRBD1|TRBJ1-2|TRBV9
TGTGCCCCCCCTCTCAGGGGGCCGATAATAGGCTACACCTTC
CAPPLRGPIIGYTF
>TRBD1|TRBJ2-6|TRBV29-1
TGCAGCGTCTCCAGGGGGACTGGGGCCAACGTCCTGACTTTC
CSVSRGTGANVLTF